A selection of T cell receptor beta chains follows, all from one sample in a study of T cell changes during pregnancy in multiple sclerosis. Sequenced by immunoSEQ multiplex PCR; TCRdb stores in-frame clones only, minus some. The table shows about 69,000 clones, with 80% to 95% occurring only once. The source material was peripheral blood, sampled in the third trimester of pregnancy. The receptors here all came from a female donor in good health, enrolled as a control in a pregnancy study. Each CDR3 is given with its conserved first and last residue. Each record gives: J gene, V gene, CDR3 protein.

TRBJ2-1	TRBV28	CASSLYPSSGSKYNEQFF
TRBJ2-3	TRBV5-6	CASSLGSGTDTQYF
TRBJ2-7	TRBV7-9	CASSDVPGQGYEQYF
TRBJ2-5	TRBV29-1	CSAPGGGIGETQYF
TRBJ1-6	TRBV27	CASSQRQAVHPLHF
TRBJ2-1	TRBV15	CATSRQRANNEQFF
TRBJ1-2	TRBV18	CASSPPIGALGYTF
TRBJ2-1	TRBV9	CASSVFLAGHYNEQFF
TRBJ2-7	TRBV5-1	CASGLTTYEQYF
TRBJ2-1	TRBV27	CASSLGRAGYEQFF
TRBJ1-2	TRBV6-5	CASSADRGWGYTF
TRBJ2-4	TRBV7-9	CASSYPYDRGAKNIQYF
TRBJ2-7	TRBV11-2	CASSPHRDRDHEQYF
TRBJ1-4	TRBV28	CASSSQGAANEKLFF
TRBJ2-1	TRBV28	CASSTSSRKNRGRKGNEQFF
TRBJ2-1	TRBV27	CASGFGGTYNEQFF
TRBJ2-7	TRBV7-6	CASSYAGASYEQYF
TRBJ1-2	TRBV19	CASRSPYRGVFSIGYTF
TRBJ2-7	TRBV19	CASSSQDRGWEQYF
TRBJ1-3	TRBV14	CARTGVSGNTIYF
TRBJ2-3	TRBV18	CASSPPSGLAGSWLDTDTQYF
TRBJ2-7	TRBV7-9	CASSNSSTGSYEQYF
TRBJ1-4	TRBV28	CASSLYVGQGAGGNEKLFF
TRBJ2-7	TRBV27	CASSSRGTGPYEQYF
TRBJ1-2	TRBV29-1	CSVGRLGGFYTF
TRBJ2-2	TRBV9	CASSVALNTGELFF
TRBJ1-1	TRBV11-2	CASSFYGQNTEAFF
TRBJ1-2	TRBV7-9	CASSLKRGTDRNYGYTF
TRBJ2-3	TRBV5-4	CASSGDTDRGTDTQYF
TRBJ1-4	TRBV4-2	CASSQDKGGRDEKLFF
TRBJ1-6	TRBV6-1	CARPPRGSYNSPLHF
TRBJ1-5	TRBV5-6	CASSPGTALHQPQHF
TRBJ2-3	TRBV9	CASSVGDYTDTQYF
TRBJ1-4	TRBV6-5	CASSRTATGWEKLFF
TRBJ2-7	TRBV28	CASPPSGPSSYEQYF
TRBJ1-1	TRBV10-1	CASRPTGGGNTEAFF
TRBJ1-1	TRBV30	CAWSQGRLAEAFF
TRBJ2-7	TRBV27	CASSAKDGILYEQYF
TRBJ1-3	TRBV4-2	CASSTLVGGSDGNTIYF
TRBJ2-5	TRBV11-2	CASSFGTPQETQYF
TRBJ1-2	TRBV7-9	CASSTVGTGDKDYGYTF
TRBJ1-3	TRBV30	CAWSDPRRRGLGNTIYF